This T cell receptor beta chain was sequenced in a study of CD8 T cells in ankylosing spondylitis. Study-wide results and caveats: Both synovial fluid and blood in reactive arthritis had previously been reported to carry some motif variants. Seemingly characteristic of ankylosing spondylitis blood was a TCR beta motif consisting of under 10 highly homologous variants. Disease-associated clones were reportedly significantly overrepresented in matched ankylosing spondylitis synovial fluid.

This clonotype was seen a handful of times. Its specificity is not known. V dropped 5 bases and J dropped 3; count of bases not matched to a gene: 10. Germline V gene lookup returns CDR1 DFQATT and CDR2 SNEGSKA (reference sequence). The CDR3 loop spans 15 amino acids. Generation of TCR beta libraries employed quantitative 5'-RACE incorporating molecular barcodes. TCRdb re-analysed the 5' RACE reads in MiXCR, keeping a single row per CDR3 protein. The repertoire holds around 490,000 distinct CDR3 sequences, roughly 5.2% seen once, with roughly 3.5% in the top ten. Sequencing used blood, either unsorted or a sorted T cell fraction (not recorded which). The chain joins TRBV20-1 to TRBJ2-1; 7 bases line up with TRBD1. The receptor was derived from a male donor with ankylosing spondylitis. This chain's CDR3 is CSAARQGEGYNEQFF. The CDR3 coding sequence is TGCAGTGCTGCTCGACAGGGTGAGGGCTACAATGAGCAGTTCTTC.